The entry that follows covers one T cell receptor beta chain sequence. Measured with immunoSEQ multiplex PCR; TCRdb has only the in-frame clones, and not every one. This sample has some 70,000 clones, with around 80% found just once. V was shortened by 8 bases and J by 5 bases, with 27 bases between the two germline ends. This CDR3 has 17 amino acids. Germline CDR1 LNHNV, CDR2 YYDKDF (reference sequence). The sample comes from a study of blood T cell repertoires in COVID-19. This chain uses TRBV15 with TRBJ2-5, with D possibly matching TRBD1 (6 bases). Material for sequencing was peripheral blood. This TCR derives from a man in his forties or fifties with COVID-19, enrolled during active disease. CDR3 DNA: TGTGCCACCCCTCCCGCCTTGAAAGGACAGTGGTTGGAGACCCAGTACTTC. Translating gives CATPPALKGQWLETQYF.